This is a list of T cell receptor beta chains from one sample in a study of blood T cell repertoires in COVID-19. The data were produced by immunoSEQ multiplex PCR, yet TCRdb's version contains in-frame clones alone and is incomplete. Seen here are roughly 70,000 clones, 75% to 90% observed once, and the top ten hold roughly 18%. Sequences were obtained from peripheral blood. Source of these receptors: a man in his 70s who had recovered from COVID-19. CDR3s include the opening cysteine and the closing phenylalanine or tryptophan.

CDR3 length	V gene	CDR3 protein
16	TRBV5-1	CASSLVWRGGANEQFF
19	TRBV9	CASSGQPGQGARMSTEAFF
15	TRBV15	CATSRDWGGNQPQHF
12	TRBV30	CAWSAAGKPQHF
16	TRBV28	CASSQHRTGGNYGYTF
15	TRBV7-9	CASSSTGTGHYGYTF
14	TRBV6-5	CASSYSSGDGGYTF
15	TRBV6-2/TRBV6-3	CASSYPTGGIKTQYF
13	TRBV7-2	CASSPRNTGELFF
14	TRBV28	CASSFGGSDTEAFF
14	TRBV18	CASSPRFVEDTIYF
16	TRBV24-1	CATSDFEQGDTGELFF
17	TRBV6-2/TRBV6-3	CASSYSDASGIYNEQFF
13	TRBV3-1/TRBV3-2	CASSLGTNNEQFF
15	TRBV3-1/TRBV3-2	CASSRDVGSSYEQYF
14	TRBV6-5	CASTSGSSTDTQYF
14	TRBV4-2	CASSQRDRAGVRHF
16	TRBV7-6	CASSGPGQGSSYEQYF
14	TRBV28	CASSAGVRDTEAFF
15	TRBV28	CASSSLTGMNTEAFF
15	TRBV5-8	CASLGRQGARDTQYF
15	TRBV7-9	CASSLDGKQNEKLFF
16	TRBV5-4	CASSLVGDLGTGELFF
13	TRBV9	CASSRQVNTEAFF
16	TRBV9	CASSPREAGSYNEQFF
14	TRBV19	CASSKQGASQPQHF
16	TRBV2	CASSEALQGSHQPQHF
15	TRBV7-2	CASSLSGRGQETQYF
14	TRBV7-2	CASSLPHRGETQYF
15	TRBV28	CASSFGGRASGEQFF
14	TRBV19	CATKRTESTDTQYF
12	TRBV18	CASSPRGETQYF
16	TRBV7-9	CASSSLAVVWTGELFF
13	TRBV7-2	CASSPVAGEQQFF
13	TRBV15	CATSRDTRDEQFF
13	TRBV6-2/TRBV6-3	CASSYEGDNEQFF
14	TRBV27	CASSLSQRVDSQYF
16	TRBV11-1	CASSPQGQGAYNEQFF
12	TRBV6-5	CASSPSYNEQFF
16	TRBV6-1	CASSEFRDRASSPLHF
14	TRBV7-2	CASSFVQGVVGLYF
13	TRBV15	CATSRDGGGGYTF
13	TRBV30	CAWSEGMNTEAFF
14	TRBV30	CAWSVSTANYGYTF
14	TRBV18	CASSPPGTSYEQYF
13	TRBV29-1	CSVELGTDYGYTF
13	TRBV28	CASSSTGINEQFF
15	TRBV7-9	CASRPSTGLTGELFF
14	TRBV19	CASSIEPGHTEAFF
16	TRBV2	CASSRSDREWEEKLFF
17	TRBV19	CASSVGQGASYNSPLHF
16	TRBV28	CASSPPGGSSGNTIYF
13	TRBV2	CASSRGRDQPQHF
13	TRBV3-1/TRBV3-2	CASSLGQSPSLHF
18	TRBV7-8	CASSLSVGGLRNTGELFF
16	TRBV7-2	CASSLLERGGMDEQFF
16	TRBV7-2	CASSFGYRGENSPLHF
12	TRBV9	CASSGTDSEAFF
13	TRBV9	CASSAQGTDTQYF